The entry below describes one T cell receptor beta chain. Antigen: not known. This sample was taken from a study of T cell responses to AZD1222 COVID-19 vaccine. The study, taken as a whole, reports: After the peak T cell response, and only then, were repertoires sampled. Regions left unmutated in variants are reportedly the target of nearly half of spike-specific TCRs. Donors were mostly white British, more females; clonal diversity possibly underestimated.

The CDR3 length is 14 residues. CDR1 SGDLS and CDR2 YYNGEE come from the germline V gene. The V and J ends lost 4 bases and 4 bases respectively, with 14 bases between them. Repertoires were generated with immunoSEQ multiplex PCR, while TCRdb's copy carries only in-frame clones and drops some. The sample shows approximately 200,000 clones, 80% to 90% of them seen only once. This receptor was obtained from an adult in good health. The chain employs TRBV9 and TRBJ1-1; D may be TRBD1 (6 bases). The sample in question was peripheral blood, obtained on day 0 of MenACWY control vaccination. CDR3 sequence: CASSPRRGSTEAFF. For the CDR3, the DNA is TGTGCCAGCAGCCCACGAAGGGGGAGCACTGAAGCTTTCTTT.